This T cell receptor (beta chain) came from a study of blood T cell repertoires in COVID-19. Study at large: The United States, Italy and Spain provided the acute and convalescent COVID-19 samples. PBMCs, B-cell-depleted T cells, or T cells provided the cDNA or gDNA that made up the material.

In the authors' workflow: Amplification from reference gene primers served as the basis for estimated nucleated cell counts. This table comes from immunoSEQ multiplex PCR, and its TCRdb copy is limited to in-frame clones, with some not included. V, J and clone size are those of that table, while D and trimming were read from the DNA. The table records approximately 140,000 clones, about 91% of them present only once. CDR3 size: 15 residues. Trimming pared 1 base from V and 4 bases from J, leaving 11 bases between. Germline values: CDR1 MGHRA, CDR2 YSYEKL. V usage is TRBV4-1 and J usage is TRBJ1-5, with a weak D call TRBD1 (6 bases). The source is a human donor in a cohort sampled during active COVID-19. The sequencing input was peripheral blood. CDR3 coding DNA: TGCGCCAGCAGCCAAGGGGACAACGGGAATCAGCCCCAGCATTTT. It codes for CASSQGDNGNQPQHF.